This T cell receptor (beta chain) was found in a study of blood T cell repertoires in COVID-19 (dated by TCRdb to 2020 to 2022). With respect to the entire study: Samples covering the acute and convalescent phases of COVID-19 were provided by collaborators in the United States, Italy and Spain. The prospective study material was composed of cDNA or gDNA derived from T cells, B-cell-depleted T cells, or PBMCs. Subjects who had been exposed to COVID-19, were actively infected with it, or had recovered from it provided the deeply sampled blood TCRbeta repertoires that made up the dataset. The repertoires were released in a freely available public database intended as a resource for research on the immune response to SARS-CoV-2. The samples were drawn from the first 160 participants of the ongoing ImmuneRACE study and from 950 to 1,500 subjects provided by 6 global collaborators. Nearly every sample came with metadata listing a de-identified subject ID, COVID-19 status, age in years and sex. Where HLA class I and class II types were available, the types were taken from metadata supplied by the sample provider, not from assay-based typing. Broader findings and caveats from the paper: The quantity of clinical and demographic metadata differed by source and by participant and was supplied without curation.

The CDR3 holds 14 amino acids from the cysteine to the phenylalanine. Solely the CDR3 DNA is kept, with 42 bases framed from the first base. CDR1 and CDR2 were assigned from the germline V gene (reference sequence) as MNHNY and SVGAGI. V is cut by 8 bases and J by 3 bases, and the space between the germline ends is 17 bases. The collaborating institutions used their own protocols to collect whole blood in K2EDTA tubes. For TCRbeta analysis, collaborator samples were shipped as frozen whole blood, as isolated PBMCs, or as DNA extracted from either sample type. TCRbeta CDR3 regions were amplified from genomic DNA using the immunoSEQ Assay, a bias-controlled multiplex PCR. On the authors' methods: The number of nucleated cells in each sample was estimated from the amplification of reference gene primers within the assay. To quantify the absolute abundance of each unique TCRbeta CDR3 rearrangement, sequence reads were collapsed and filtered. For each sample, productive Simpson clonality was calculated as the square root of Simpson's diversity index across productive rearrangements. The clones in this table, taken by TCRdb from immuneACCESS, are in-frame only. Not every clone is retained; where verified, under half of the shortfall comes from an unresolved V gene, and the cause of the rest is unknown. That table supplies the V and J calls and clone size; D and trimming were determined from the DNA. Recorded for this sample are roughly 56,000 clones; 80% to 95% of them occurred a single time. The ten biggest clones cover around 4.3% of the sample.

In regard to this clone: Its antigen is unknown. One base away there is no much larger clone; base qualities are not given.

This TCR came from a man over 45 with active COVID-19. The sequence is built from TRBV6-6 and TRBJ2-7, with a tentative D gene TRBD1 over 5 matching bases. The sample was peripheral blood. The DNA is TGTGCCAGCGGGGTGGCAGGGCATAGCTACGAGCAGTACTTC. It encodes CASGVAGHSYEQYF.